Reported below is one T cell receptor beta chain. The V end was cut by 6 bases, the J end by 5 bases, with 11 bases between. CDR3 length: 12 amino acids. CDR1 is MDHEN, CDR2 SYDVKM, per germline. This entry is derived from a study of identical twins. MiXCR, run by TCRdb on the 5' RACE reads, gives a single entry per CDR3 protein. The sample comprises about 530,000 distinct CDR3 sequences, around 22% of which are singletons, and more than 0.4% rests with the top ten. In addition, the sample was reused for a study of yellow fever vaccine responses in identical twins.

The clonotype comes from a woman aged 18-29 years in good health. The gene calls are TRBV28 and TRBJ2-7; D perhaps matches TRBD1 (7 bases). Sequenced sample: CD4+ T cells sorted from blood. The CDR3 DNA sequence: TGTGCCAGCAGGCGGGACAGTCACGAGCAGTACTTC. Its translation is CASRRDSHEQYF.